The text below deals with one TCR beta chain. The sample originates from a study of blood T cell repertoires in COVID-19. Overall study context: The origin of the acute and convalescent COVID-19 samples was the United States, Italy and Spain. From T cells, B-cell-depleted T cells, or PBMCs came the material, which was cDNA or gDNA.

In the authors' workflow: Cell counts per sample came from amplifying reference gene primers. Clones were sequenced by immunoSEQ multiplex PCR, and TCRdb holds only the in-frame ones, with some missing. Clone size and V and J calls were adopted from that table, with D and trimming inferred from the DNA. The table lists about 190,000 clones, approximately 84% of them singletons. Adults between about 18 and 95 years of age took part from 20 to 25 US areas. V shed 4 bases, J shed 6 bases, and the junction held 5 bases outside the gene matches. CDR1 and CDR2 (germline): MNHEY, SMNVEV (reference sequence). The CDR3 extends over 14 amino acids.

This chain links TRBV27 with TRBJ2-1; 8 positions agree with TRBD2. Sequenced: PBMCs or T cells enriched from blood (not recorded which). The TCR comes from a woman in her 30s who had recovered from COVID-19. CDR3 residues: CASSSLAAGNEQFF. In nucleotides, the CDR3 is TGTGCCAGCAGTTCACTAGCGGCGGGCAATGAGCAGTTCTTC.